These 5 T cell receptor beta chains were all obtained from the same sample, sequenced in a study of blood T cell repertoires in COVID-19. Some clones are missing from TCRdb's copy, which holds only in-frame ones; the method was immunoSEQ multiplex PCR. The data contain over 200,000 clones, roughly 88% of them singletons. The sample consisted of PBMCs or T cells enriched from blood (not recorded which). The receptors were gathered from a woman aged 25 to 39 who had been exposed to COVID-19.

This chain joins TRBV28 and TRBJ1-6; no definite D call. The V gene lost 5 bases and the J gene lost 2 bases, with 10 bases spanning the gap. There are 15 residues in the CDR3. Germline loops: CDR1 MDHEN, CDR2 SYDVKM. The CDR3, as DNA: TGTGCCAGCAGTCTACAGATAACCTATAATTCACCCCTCCACTTT. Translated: CASSLQITYNSPLHF.

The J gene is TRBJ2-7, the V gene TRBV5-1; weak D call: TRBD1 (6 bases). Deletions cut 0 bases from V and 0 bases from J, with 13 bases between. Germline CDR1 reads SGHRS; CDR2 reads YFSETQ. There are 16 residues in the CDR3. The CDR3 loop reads CASSLDVDRSSYEQYF. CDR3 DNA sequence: TGCGCCAGCAGCTTGGATGTAGACAGGTCCTCCTACGAGCAGTACTTC.

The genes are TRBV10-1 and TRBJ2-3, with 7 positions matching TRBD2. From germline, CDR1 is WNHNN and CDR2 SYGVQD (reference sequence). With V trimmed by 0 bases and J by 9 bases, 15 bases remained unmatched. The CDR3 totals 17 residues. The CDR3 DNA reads TGCGCCAGCAGTGAGTCTTTAGGCGGGAGACTACCGGAGACGCAGTATTTT. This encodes CASSESLGGRLPETQYF.

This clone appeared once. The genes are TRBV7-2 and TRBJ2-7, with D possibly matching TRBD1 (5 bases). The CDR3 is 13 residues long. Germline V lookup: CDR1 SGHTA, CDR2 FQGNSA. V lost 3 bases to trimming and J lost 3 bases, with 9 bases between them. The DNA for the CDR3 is TGTGCCAGCAGCTTGGGGCTAATCTACGAGCAGTACTTC. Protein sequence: CASSLGLIYEQYF.

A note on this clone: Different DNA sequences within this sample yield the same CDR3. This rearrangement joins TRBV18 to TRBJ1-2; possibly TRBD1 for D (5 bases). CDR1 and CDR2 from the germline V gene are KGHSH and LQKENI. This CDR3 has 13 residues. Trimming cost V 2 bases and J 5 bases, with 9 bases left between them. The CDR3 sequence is CASSPGQGYGYTF. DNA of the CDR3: TGTGCCAGCTCACCAGGTCAGGGTTATGGCTACACCTTC.